This T cell receptor (beta chain) was profiled in a study of blood T cells in healthy people across ages. From germline, CDR1 is SGHTA and CDR2 FQGNSA. The junction had 3 bases not matched to a gene; V was cut back by 5 bases and J by 8 bases. The CDR3 is 13 residues long. The use of a sample-barcoded 5' primer and a J-beta primer mix characterized a second PCR of roughly 6 to 11 cycles. TCRdb reprocessed the 5' RACE reads with MiXCR, giving one entry per CDR3 protein. Seen here are hundreds of thousands of distinct CDR3 sequences, roughly 44% observed once, and the top ten hold about 21%. The V call is TRBV7-2, the J call TRBJ2-1; 10 bases line up with TRBD1. The receptor was derived from a man aged 55-75 years in good health. The sequencing sample was made of blood. For the CDR3, the DNA is TGTGCCAGCAGCCGGGACAGGGGACATGAGCAGTTCTTC. Protein product: CASSRDRGHEQFF. The full variable domain, completed using reference TRBV7-2 and TRBJ2-1, is GAGVSQSPSNKVTEKGKDVELRCDPISGHTALYWYRQSLGQGLEFLIYFQGNSAPDKSGLPSDRFSAERTGGSVSTLTIQRTQQEDSAVYLCASSRDRGHEQFFGPGTRLTVL.